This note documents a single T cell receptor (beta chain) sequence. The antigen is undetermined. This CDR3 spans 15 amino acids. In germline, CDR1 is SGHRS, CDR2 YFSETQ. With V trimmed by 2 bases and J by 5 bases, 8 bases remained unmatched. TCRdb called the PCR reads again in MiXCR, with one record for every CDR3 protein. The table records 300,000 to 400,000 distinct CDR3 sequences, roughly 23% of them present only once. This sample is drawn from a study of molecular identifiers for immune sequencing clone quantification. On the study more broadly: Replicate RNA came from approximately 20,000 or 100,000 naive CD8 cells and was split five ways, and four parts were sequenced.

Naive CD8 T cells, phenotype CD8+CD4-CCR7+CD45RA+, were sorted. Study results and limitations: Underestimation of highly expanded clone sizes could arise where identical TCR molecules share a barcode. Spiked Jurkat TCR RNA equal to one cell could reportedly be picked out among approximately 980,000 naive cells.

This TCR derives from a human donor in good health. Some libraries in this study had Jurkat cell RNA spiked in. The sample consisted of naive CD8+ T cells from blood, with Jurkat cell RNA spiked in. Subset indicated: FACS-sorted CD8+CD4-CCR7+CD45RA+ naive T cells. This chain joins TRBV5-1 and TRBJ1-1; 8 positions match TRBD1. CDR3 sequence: CASSLTTGGTTEAFF. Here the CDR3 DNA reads TGCGCCAGCAGCTTAACTACAGGGGGAACAACTGAAGCTTTCTTT. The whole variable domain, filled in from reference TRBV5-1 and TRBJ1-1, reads KAGVTQTPRYLIKTRGQQVTLSCSPISGHRSVSWYQQTPGQGLQFLFEYFSETQRNKGNFPGRFSGRQFSNSRSEMNVSTLELGDSALYLCASSLTTGGTTEAFFGQGTRLTVV.